This T cell receptor beta chain came from a study of CD8+ T cells in alopecia areata. Sequencing templates came from extracted RNA that was reverse transcribed into cDNA. Only in-frame clones appear in the TCRdb table, and some are missing; sequencing was by immunoSEQ multiplex PCR. The data contain 120,000 to 150,000 clones, around 87% of them singletons. Treatment reported: oral pan-JAK inhibitor, 5-10 mg twice daily. The investigators collected lesional scalp punch biopsies and peripheral blood from alopecia areata patients. CDR1 is SGHVS and CDR2 is FNYEAQ in the germline V gene. The CDR3 loop spans 15 amino acids. V lost 5 bases, J lost 0 bases, and 12 bases lay in between.

The chain links TRBV7-6 to TRBJ2-3; no clear D. This sequence was found in a human donor with alopecia areata. The starting material was CD8+ T cells sorted from blood, obtained at week 4, from a patient treated with tofacitinib. This chain's CDR3 is CASSPGGSSTDTQYF. The CDR3 nucleotides read TGTGCCAGCAGCCCGGGTGGATCTAGCACAGATACGCAGTATTTT.